This TCR beta chain was profiled in a study of vaccination and CD4 T cells after COVID-19 (dated by TCRdb to 2021 to 2024). For context, the study as a whole: Convalescent patients had a positive SARS-CoV-2 result on nasal swab PCR, and of these patients, fewer than ten had mild disease and one had severe disease. Six males and four females were included in the convalescent cohort, with two Hispanic individuals, seven Caucasians, two Asians and one multiracial person represented. Control cultures received a CEFX viral epitope pool as the positive control, an HIV-1 Nef peptide pool as the negative control, or no peptide. The spike-specific CD4+ TCR repertoire was compared before and after mRNA vaccination in nine to ten COVID-19 convalescent patients and several infection-naive healthy vaccine recipients. Post-COVID blood samples were collected from convalescent patients a median of around 100 days after diagnosis, with a range of roughly 30 to 161 days. For stimulating the cultures, overlapping spike peptide pools were used, derived from SARS-CoV-2 as well as from the common cold coronaviruses HCoV-NL63, HCoV-OC43 and HCoV-229E. Two doses of either the Pfizer-BioNTech BNT162b2 vaccine (n=8) or the Moderna mRNA-1273 vaccine (n=2) were administered to participants. Post-vaccine blood samples were collected a median of about 72 days after the second vaccine dose, ranging from roughly 12 to 241 days. Overall study results and their limits: In convalescent patients, a median roughly 86% of post-vaccine SARS-CoV-2-reactive clones were detected only after vaccination, suggesting vaccine-specific priming. Of the vaccine-specific clones in convalescent patients, 304 of 307, or nearly all, reacted only to SARS-CoV-2 spike and did not cross-react with common cold coronaviruses. The number of convalescent patients in the study was relatively small, and the study did not examine early timepoints following natural infection. The median number of SARS-CoV-2-reactive clonotypes rose from 21 after infection to around 40 after vaccination, but the change was not significant.

What this sample's treatment or condition label stands for: approximately 9-day PBMC culture with coronavirus spike peptide pools or control peptides (ViraFEST assay). To expand antigen-specific T cells with peptide pools and then pick out the expanded clonotypes through TCR sequencing, the study relied on the ViraFEST assay. Positive SARS-CoV-2 PCR tests in the convalescent patients dated from March to December 2020, before Alpha, Beta and Delta variants emerged in the United States. Each well held approximately 2 million PBMCs cultured in IMDM containing around 5% human AB serum and around 10 IU/ml IL-2, with 10 ug/ml peptide pools added. Half of the culture medium was replaced with fresh IL-2-containing medium on days 3 and 7. After about 10 days of culture, CD4+ T cells were isolated by negative selection using the EasySep CD4+ T cell isolation kit. Ficoll-Paque Plus gradient centrifugation was used to isolate PBMCs from whole blood, and the isolated PBMCs were then either used fresh or cryopreserved at -140C. In general, triplicate wells were set up for every culture condition.

The library came from PCR. TCR sequencing of DNA from cultured CD4+ T cells used the Oncomine TCR Beta short-read assay at the Johns Hopkins FTIC core. The QIAamp micro DNA kit was used to extract genomic DNA from the cultured CD4+ T cells. Oncomine TCR Beta libraries from cultured CD4+ T cells were pooled with unique dual indexes and sequenced on an Illumina iSeq 100. The original pipeline was this. Non-productive sequences were filtered out, and CDR3s that did not start with C, did not end with F or W, or were shorter than 7 amino acids were discarded. The MANAFEST web application identified antigen-specific clonotypes by comparing peptide-stimulated wells against reference wells and other culture wells. For a clone to be called positive, the clone needed an FDR below 0.05, an odds ratio above 5, and a productive frequency above 0.1% in at least two of three replicate wells. A clonotype was classed as cross-reactive if the clonotype showed significant expansion both in SARS-CoV-2 spike wells and in at least one common cold coronavirus spike condition. Levenshtein distances (stringdist) and unrooted phylogenetic trees (ape) in R version 3.6.1 were used to assess CDR3 homology. TCRdb redid the processing of the public reads, applying fastp at Q25 and MiXCR, and retained in-frame beta chains. Rows merge per CDR3 protein into single entries with the most common DNA and genes. In this record, the V and J calls reflect TCRdb's handling and not the investigators' own analysis. Within this sample are under 25,000 distinct CDR3 sequences, with under 25% of them counted one time only. Clones ranked in the top ten supply around 7.9% of the sample.

CDR1 and CDR2, looked up from the germline V gene, are SNHLY and FYNNEI. At the junction V is shortened by 8 bases and J by 0 bases, with 10 bases in between. There are 13 amino acids in the CDR3, from cysteine to phenylalanine inclusive. Only the CDR3 DNA is retained, 39 bases long and in frame from the first base. This clonotype was seen a handful of times. Its antigen is currently not known. Base qualities were left out, and no much larger clone turns up one base away. This TCR came from a human donor with COVID-19. The sequenced sample consisted of cultured CD4+ T cells from blood. This receptor chain uses TRBV2 and TRBJ1-1, with TRBD1 as a weak D call on 5 bases. CDR3 loop: CASDQGMNTEAFF. The DNA reads TGTGCCAGCGACCAGGGCATGAACACTGAAGCTTTCTTT.